These 25 T cell receptor beta chains were all obtained from the same sample, sequenced in a study of CD8 T cells in seronegative destructive rheumatoid arthritis. The repertoire was sequenced with immunoSEQ multiplex PCR; TCRdb's copy has only in-frame clones and lacks some. The sample gives about 13,000 clones, about four fifths of which show up once; around 28% is in the top ten. The source material was CD8+ T cells from blood. Every receptor here comes from a woman aged 30 to 50 with seronegative destructive rheumatoid arthritis.

The J gene is TRBJ2-3, the V gene TRBV27, with TRBD2 matching 8 bases. CDR3 size: 19 residues. Looked up from germline, CDR1 is MNHEY and CDR2 is SMNVEV (reference sequence). V lost 5 bases, J lost 0 bases, and 16 bases stayed unmatched. CDR3 residues: CASSLRPGTSLSSTDTQYF. The CDR3 DNA sequence: TGTGCCAGCAGTCTACGTCCCGGGACTAGTTTGTCGAGCACAGATACGCAGTATTTT.

This chain connects TRBV6-5 to TRBJ2-1, with TRBD2 identical over 11 bases. Per the germline V gene, CDR1 is MNHEY and CDR2 is SVGAGI. V was pared by 7 bases and J by 7 bases, with 9 bases of the junction left unmatched. The CDR3 is 15 amino acids. As DNA, the CDR3 is TGTGCCAGCACTGCTAGCGGGGGGCCAGGGAATGAGCAGTTCTTC. The encoded protein is CASTASGGPGNEQFF.

This clone showed up just a few times. The chain joins TRBV7-9 to TRBJ2-2, with D possibly matching TRBD2 (5 bases). The CDR3 length is 15 residues. Trimming stripped 4 bases from V and 1 base from J, with 10 bases between. Germline CDR1 is SEHNR and CDR2 is FQNEAQ (reference sequence). The CDR3 is CASSSPAGNTGELFF. CDR3 coding DNA: TGTGCCAGCAGCTCCCCCGCGGGGAACACCGGGGAGCTGTTTTTT.

This clone was seen more than once but under ten times. The J gene is TRBJ2-7, the V gene TRBV6-1; D uncertain. This CDR3 comprises 15 residues. CDR1 and CDR2 (germline): MNHNS, SASEGT. V was pared by 6 bases and J by 5 bases, with 20 bases between. The CDR3 sequence: CASSPRVPLYDEQYV. The CDR3 DNA is TGTGCCAGCAGCCCCCGGGTTCCCCTCTACGACGAGCAGTACGTC.

This sequence joins TRBV30 and TRBJ1-1, with D possibly TRBD1 on 5 matching bases. Trimming removed 2 bases at V and 4 bases at J, with 11 bases between. There are 13 residues in the CDR3. The germline CDR1 and CDR2 sequences are GTSNPN and SVGIG (reference sequence). The chain's CDR3 is CAWSMTALTEAFF. The CDR3 DNA reads as TGTGCCTGGAGTATGACAGCTCTCACTGAAGCTTTCTTT.

J is TRBJ1-2 and V is TRBV27, with no clear D. In germline, CDR1 is MNHEY, CDR2 SMNVEV (reference sequence). V dropped 5 bases and J dropped 6 bases, with 16 bases sitting between them. This CDR3 is 14 amino acids long. The CDR3 bases are TGTGCCAGCAGTCCCGCCCCCGGGGTACATGGCTACACCTTC. Encoded protein: CASSPAPGVHGYTF.

The V call is TRBV4-1, the J call TRBJ1-4; D gene uncertain. The ends were cut back, 6 bases at V and 7 bases at J, with 18 bases in the middle. Germline V gene lookup returns CDR1 MGHRA and CDR2 YSYEKL. The CDR3 has 15 amino acids. The CDR3 protein is CASSHTEGETEKLFF. In DNA, the CDR3 is TGCGCCAGCAGTCATACTGAGGGTGAAACTGAAAAACTGTTTTTT.

The gene calls are TRBV11-2 and TRBJ2-7; 7 bases align to TRBD2. Per germline, CDR1 SGHAT and CDR2 FQNNGV. V dropped 3 bases and J dropped 0; count of bases not matched to a gene: 5. This CDR3 region has 15 residues. DNA for the CDR3: TGTGCCAGCAGCTTGTGGGGGGGACCCTCCTACGAGCAGTACGTC. Protein product: CASSLWGGPSYEQYV.

The chain recombines TRBV6-1 with TRBJ2-1, with 11 bases matching TRBD1. This CDR3 comprises 15 residues. Germline V gene lookup returns CDR1 MNHNS and CDR2 SASEGT. The V and J ends lost 2 bases and 6 bases, in that order; junction bases with no gene match: 3. CDR3 residues: CASSEIGTGGNEQFF. Here the CDR3 DNA reads TGTGCCAGCAGTGAAATAGGGACAGGGGGCAATGAGCAGTTCTTC.

On this clone: Given a far larger clone just one base away, this is likely a sequencing read error. Additional DNA sequences in this sample encode the identical CDR3. V is TRBV15 and J is TRBJ2-5; perhaps TRBD2 as D (6 bases). The CDR3 is 13 residues long. Germline CDR1 is LNHNV and CDR2 is YYDKDF (reference sequence). The CDR3 protein is CATSRVGGETQYF. Written as DNA, the CDR3 is TGCGCCACCAGCAGAGTGGGAGGAGAGACCCAGTACTTC.

The chain links TRBV28 to TRBJ2-7; 7 bases align to TRBD1. The V gene's germline CDR1 is MDHEN and CDR2 SYDVKM. Trimming took 2 bases from V and 7 from J; bases not matched to a gene: 11. The CDR3 extends over 15 amino acids. The CDR3 reads CASSLVGGLLPEQYF. In DNA form, the CDR3 reads TGTGCCAGCAGTTTAGTAGGGGGCCTACTACCTGAGCAGTACTTC.

The genes are TRBV27 and TRBJ2-3, with 10 bases fitting TRBD2. Germline assignment: CDR1 MNHEY and CDR2 SMNVEV (reference sequence). The CDR3 is 17 amino acids. V shed 1 base, J shed 2 bases, and the junction held 6 bases outside the gene matches. CDR3 sequence (DNA): TGTGCCAGCAGTTTATTCACTAGCGGGACTCTCACAGATACGCAGTATTTT. Protein: CASSLFTSGTLTDTQYF.

The rearrangement links TRBV5-6 to TRBJ2-7; no clear D. Germline lookup yields CDR1 SGHDT and CDR2 YYEEEE. Trimming shortened V by 0 bases and J by 6 bases, and 10 bases separated the two germline ends. This CDR3 comprises 13 residues. CDR3 sequence reads: CASSLGRVFEQYV. The DNA for the CDR3 is TGTGCCAGCAGCTTGGGACGGGTCTTCGAGCAGTACGTC.

The chain is built from TRBV4-1 and TRBJ2-5, with TRBD2 as a possible D gene (5 bases). V shed 1 base and J shed 4 bases, with 10 bases lying between them. Germline CDR1 MGHRA, CDR2 YSYEKL. This CDR3 has 14 residues. The CDR3 region is CASSQATTIETQYF. CDR3 nucleotide sequence: TGCGCCAGCAGCCAAGCGACTACAATAGAGACCCAGTACTTC.

The sample holds a few counts of this clone. The chain has TRBV4-1 and TRBJ1-1, with 7 bases that match TRBD1. The V segment lost 5 bases and the J segment 5 bases; nucleotides outside the gene matches: 8. The CDR3 is made up of 14 amino acids. Germline V CDR1 and CDR2: MGHRA, YSYEKL. Written as DNA, the CDR3 is TGCGCCAGCAGCTCAAGACAGGGAGATACTGAAGCTTTCTTT. Amino acids: CASSSRQGDTEAFF.

This clone was seen just once. V and J are TRBV9 and TRBJ2-3, with 7 bases matching TRBD2. CDR3 length: 16 residues. Germline lookup yields CDR1 SGDLS and CDR2 YYNGEE. The V gene end was trimmed by 3 bases and the J gene end by 0 bases; junction bases not matched to a gene: 7. The CDR3 nucleotides read TGTGCCAGCAGCGCGGGGGGAGCTAGCAGCACAGATACGCAGTATTTT. This translates into CASSAGGASSTDTQYF.

This rearrangement joins TRBV6-5 to TRBJ2-3, with D perhaps TRBD2 (6 bases). The CDR3 runs 14 residues. CDR1 MNHEY and CDR2 SVGAGI come from the germline V gene. The V gene lost 6 bases and the J gene lost 0 bases, with 10 bases spanning the gap. The CDR3 bases are TGTGCCAGCAGCGGGACTCCCAGCACAGATACGCAGTATTTT. This encodes CASSGTPSTDTQYF.

This chain links TRBV10-3 with TRBJ1-1; 7 bases map to TRBD1. V shed 8 bases, J shed 4 bases, and the junction held 1 base outside the gene matches. Germline V gene data show CDR1 as ENHRY and CDR2 as SYGVKD. This CDR3 contains 11 residues. The CDR3 reads CAIGTATEAFF. The CDR3 bases are TGTGCCATCGGGACAGCCACTGAAGCTTTCTTT.

The chain has TRBV4-1 and TRBJ2-1, with 7 bases fitting TRBD2. The length of the CDR3 is 16 residues. CDR1 MGHRA and CDR2 YSYEKL come from the germline V gene. Trimming cost V 1 base and J 9 bases; bases outside gene matches: 12. In DNA form, the CDR3 reads TGCGCCAGCAGCCAAGGGTACGCACTGACTAGCTTTGAGCAGTTCTTC. This sequence encodes CASSQGYALTSFEQFF.

This chain joins TRBV6-5 and TRBJ1-1; D ambiguous. Germline loops: CDR1 MNHEY, CDR2 SVGAGI. Trimming took off 4 bases at V and 5 bases at J, with 20 bases between the two ends. This CDR3 is 16 amino acids long. The CDR3 coding sequence is TGTGCCAGCAGTTCGCTATACGGGAAGGCGGAAACTGAAGCTTTCTTT. This codes for CASSSLYGKAETEAFF.

This clone came up once. The chain recombines TRBV19 with TRBJ2-7, with D possibly TRBD1 on 6 matching bases. The CDR3 is 13 residues long. Germline V gives CDR1 LNHDA, CDR2 SQIVND (reference sequence). V lost 8 bases, J lost 6 bases, and 17 bases lay in between. CDR3 sequence: CASSQGPRSEQYV. CDR3 bases: TGTGCCAGTTCTCAGGGGCCCAGGTCCGAGCAGTACGTC.

The chain recombines TRBV14 with TRBJ2-5; D not resolved. From germline, CDR1 is SGHDN and CDR2 FVKESK. V lost 1 base and J lost 7, with 10 bases in between. The CDR3 spans 13 residues. CDR3 in amino acids: CASSQVIAATQYF. The DNA for the CDR3 is TGTGCCAGCAGCCAAGTCATAGCAGCGACCCAGTACTTC.

This sequence joins TRBV6-5 and TRBJ1-1; D is undetermined. Germline loops: CDR1 MNHEY, CDR2 SVGAGI. Deletions cut 0 bases from V and 8 bases from J, with 13 bases between. This CDR3 region has 14 residues. CDR3 bases: TGTGCCAGCAGTTACTCTCACGGGGTAGGGGAAGCTTTCTTT. Its protein product is CASSYSHGVGEAFF.

The V and J genes are TRBV6-5 and TRBJ1-2; maybe TRBD1 (5 bases). V was cut by 2 bases and J by 3 bases, with 13 bases left in between. The CDR3 has 15 amino acids. Per germline, CDR1 MNHEY and CDR2 SVGAGI. Here the CDR3 reads CASSYLLGGDYGYTF. The DNA for the CDR3 is TGTGCCAGCAGTTACCTACTGGGGGGAGACTATGGCTACACCTTC.

Regarding this clone: The germline gene is not matched at one end of the junction; a read error may be the cause. The CDR3 DNA sequence: TGTGCCGTCAGTGGGGACCGGGACAGGGGTGAGACCCAGTACTTC. Its protein product is CAVSGDRDRGETQYF. The J gene is TRBJ2-5, the V gene TRBV10-3; TRBD1 matches at 10 bases. This CDR3 is 15 amino acids long. CDR1 is ENHRY, CDR2 SYGVKD, per germline.